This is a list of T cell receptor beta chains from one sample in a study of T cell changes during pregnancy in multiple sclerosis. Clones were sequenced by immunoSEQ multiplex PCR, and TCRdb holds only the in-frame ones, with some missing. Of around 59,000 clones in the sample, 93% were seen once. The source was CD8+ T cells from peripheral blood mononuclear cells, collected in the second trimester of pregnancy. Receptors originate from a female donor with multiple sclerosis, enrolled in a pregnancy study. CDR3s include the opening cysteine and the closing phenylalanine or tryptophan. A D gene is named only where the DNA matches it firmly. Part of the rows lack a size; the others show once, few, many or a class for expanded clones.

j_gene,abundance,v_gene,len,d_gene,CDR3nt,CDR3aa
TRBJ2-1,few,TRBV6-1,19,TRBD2,TGTGCCAGCAGTGAAGGATGGGCTAGCGGGGGGGTGAAATACAATGAGCAGTTCTTC,CASSEGWASGGVKYNEQFF
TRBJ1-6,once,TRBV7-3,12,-,TGTGCCAGCAGCCTCCCGGGATCACCCCTCCACTTT,CASSLPGSPLHF
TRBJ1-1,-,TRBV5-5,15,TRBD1,TGTGCCAGCAGCGGCCCCCGGGACAGTTACACTGAAGCTTTCTTT,CASSGPRDSYTEAFF
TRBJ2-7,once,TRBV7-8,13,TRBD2,TGTGCCAGCAGTTCTAGCGGAACCTACGAGCAGTACTTC,CASSSSGTYEQYF
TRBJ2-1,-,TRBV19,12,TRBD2,TGTGCCAGTAGTGGGGGGGTGGCTGAGCAGTTCTTC,CASSGGVAEQFF
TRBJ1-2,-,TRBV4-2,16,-,TGTGCCAGCAGCCAAGATCGAGTGGGGGGAGGCTATGGCTACACCTTC,CASSQDRVGGGYGYTF
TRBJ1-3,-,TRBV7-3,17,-,TGTGCCAGGATGGTAGGATTGGGCAGAAACTCTGGAAACACCATATATTTT,CARMVGLGRNSGNTIYF
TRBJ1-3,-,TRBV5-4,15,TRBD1,TGTGCCAGCAGCCCGGACAGGATCTCTGGAAACACCATATATTTT,CASSPDRISGNTIYF
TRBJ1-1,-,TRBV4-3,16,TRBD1,TGCGCCAGCAGCCAAGACTCTCAGGGGGCAAACGCTGAAGCTTTCTTT,CASSQDSQGANAEAFF
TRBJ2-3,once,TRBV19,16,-,TGTGCCAGTAGTAAGCCTTCTCACTACTACACAGATACGCAGTATTTT,CASSKPSHYYTDTQYF
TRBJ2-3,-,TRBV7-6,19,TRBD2,TGTGCCAGCAGCCTTAGTCGACTAGCGGGAGGCCCTAGCACAGATACGCAGTATTTT,CASSLSRLAGGPSTDTQYF
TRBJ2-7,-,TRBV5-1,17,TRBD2,TGCGCCAGCAGCTTGGGTCTAGCGGGAGCATCGCCCCACGAGCAGTACTTC,CASSLGLAGASPHEQYF
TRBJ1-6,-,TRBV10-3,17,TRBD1,TGTGCCATCAGTGAGTCGGGACAGGGAACCTATAATTCACCCCTCCACTTT,CAISESGQGTYNSPLHF
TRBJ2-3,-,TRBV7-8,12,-,TGTGCCAGCAGCTCAGGGGACGATACGCAGTATTTT,CASSSGDDTQYF
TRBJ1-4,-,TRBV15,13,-,TGTGCCACCAGCAGTCGTACGGGTGAAAAACTGTTTTTT,CATSSRTGEKLFF
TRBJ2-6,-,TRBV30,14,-,TGTGCCTGGAGCCTCGGAGCTGGGGCCAACGTCCTGACTTTC,CAWSLGAGANVLTF
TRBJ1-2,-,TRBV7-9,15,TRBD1,TGTGCCAGCAGCTGGGAGGAGGGGACAGGGAATGGCTACACCTTC,CASSWEEGTGNGYTF
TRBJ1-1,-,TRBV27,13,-,TGTGCCAGCGGGCTGGAAGGAGGTACTGAAGCTTTCTTT,CASGLEGGTEAFF
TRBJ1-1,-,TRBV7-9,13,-,TGTGCCAGCGCGGATCGGTATAGTACTGAAGCTTTCTTT,CASADRYSTEAFF
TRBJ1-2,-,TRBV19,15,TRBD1,TGTGCCAGTTCCGCCGTGTGGGTAGGGGGCGACGGCTACACCTTC,CASSAVWVGGDGYTF
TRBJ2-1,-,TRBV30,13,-,TGTGCCTGGAGTTCAAACGGGAGAAATGAGCAGTTCTTC,CAWSSNGRNEQFF
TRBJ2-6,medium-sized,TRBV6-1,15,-,TGTGCCAGCAGCCCAACAGGGTCCGGGGCCAACGTCCTGACTTTC,CASSPTGSGANVLTF
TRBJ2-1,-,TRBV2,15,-,TGTGCCAGCAAAGAAGGTGCTAGCGCGGAGAATGAGCAGTTCTTC,CASKEGASAENEQFF
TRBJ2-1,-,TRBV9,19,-,TGTGCCAGCAGCCCCCAGAGGGGACCGACGGGGGACCCCTACAATGAGCAGTTCTTC,CASSPQRGPTGDPYNEQFF
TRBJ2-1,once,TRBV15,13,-,TGTGCCACCAGCAGATTGCGGGCTAGCTCACAGTTCTTC,CATSRLRASSQFF
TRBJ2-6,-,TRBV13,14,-,TGTGCCAGCAGCGGGGGGTTAGGGGCCAACGTCCTGACTTTC,CASSGGLGANVLTF
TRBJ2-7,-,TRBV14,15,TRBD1,TGTGCCAGCAGCTCCTGGACAGGGAAAAATTACGAGCAGTACTTC,CASSSWTGKNYEQYF
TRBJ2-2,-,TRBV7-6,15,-,TGTGCCAGCAGCTTAGCGGGAGTAGGGACCGGGGAGCTGTTTTTT,CASSLAGVGTGELFF
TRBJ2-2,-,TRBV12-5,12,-,TGTGCTAGTGGCCCGGGGACCGGGGAGCTGTTTTTT,CASGPGTGELFF
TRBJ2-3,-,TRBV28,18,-,TGTGCCAGCAGTCCTATCCGTAGTCGCCTCAAACCCACAGATACGCAGTATTTT,CASSPIRSRLKPTDTQYF
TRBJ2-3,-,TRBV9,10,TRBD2,TGTGCCAGCAGCGGACCGGGACTAACCTTT,CASSGPGLTF
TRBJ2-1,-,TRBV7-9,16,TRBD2,TGTGCCAGCAGCTCAGGGGCGGGAGGAGCCTACAATGAGCAGTTCTTC,CASSSGAGGAYNEQFF
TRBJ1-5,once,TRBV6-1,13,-,TGTGCCAGCAGTGACGGGAGGGCCGGTCCCCAGCATTTT,CASSDGRAGPQHF
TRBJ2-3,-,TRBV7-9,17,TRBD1,TGTGCCAGCAACACAGCCCGGGACAGGGATCGGTCAGATACGCAGTATTTT,CASNTARDRDRSDTQYF
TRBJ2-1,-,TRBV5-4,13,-,TGTGCCAGCAGCTTGTCCACTTACAATGAGCAGTTCTTC,CASSLSTYNEQFF
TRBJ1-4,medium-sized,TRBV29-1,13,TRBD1,TGCAGCGTCCTCGACAGGGATAATGAAAAACTGTTTTTT,CSVLDRDNEKLFF
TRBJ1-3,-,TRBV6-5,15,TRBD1,TGTGCCAGCAGTTACTCGAGACAGGGTAGAAACACCATATATTTT,CASSYSRQGRNTIYF
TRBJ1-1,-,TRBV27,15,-,TGTGCCAGCAGTTTCGGGAGAATTTTACACACTGAAGCTTTCTTT,CASSFGRILHTEAFF
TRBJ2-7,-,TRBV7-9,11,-,TGTGCCAGCAGCTTAACCGGAGGGCAGTACTTC,CASSLTGGQYF
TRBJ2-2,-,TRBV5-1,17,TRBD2,TGCGCCAGCAGCTTGGGAGCTAGCGGATGGAACACCGGGGAGCTGTTTTTT,CASSLGASGWNTGELFF
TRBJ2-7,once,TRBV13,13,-,TGTGCCAGCAGCTCTTCTCCCGCCTACGAGCAGTACTTC,CASSSSPAYEQYF
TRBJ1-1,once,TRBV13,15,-,TGTGCCAGCAGCGGAGGGGCTACTGGGAACACTGAAGCTTTCTTT,CASSGGATGNTEAFF
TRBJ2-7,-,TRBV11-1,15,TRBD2,TGTGCCAGCAGCCCAACCGGGGGGTCCCCCTACGAGCAGTACTTC,CASSPTGGSPYEQYF